A single sample gave rise to the 2 T cell receptor beta chains below, sequenced in a study of blood T cell repertoires in COVID-19. Some clones are missing from TCRdb's copy, which holds only in-frame ones; the method was immunoSEQ multiplex PCR. The table shows approximately 19,000 clones, with 85% to 90% occurring only once. Sequencing was performed on peripheral blood. The source is a human donor with active COVID-19. The donor label of this sample is uncertain.

This chain connects TRBV9 to TRBJ2-2; D may be TRBD1 (6 bases). The V end lost 4 bases, the J end lost 1 base, and 11 bases lay between the germline ends. The V gene's germline CDR1 is SGDLS and CDR2 YYNGEE. This CDR3 region has 15 residues. The CDR3 DNA follows: TGTGCCAGCAGCCGGACGACAGGGAACACCGGGGAGCTGTTTTTT. This encodes CASSRTTGNTGELFF.

V is TRBV2 and J is TRBJ1-6; 7 bases line up with TRBD1. The CDR3 extends over 14 amino acids. The V gene end was trimmed by 5 bases and the J gene end by 9 bases; junction bases not matched to a gene: 7. Germline lookup yields CDR1 SNHLY and CDR2 FYNNEI. The CDR3 reads CASSPQGFSSPLHF. CDR3 bases: TGTGCCAGCAGTCCACAGGGGTTTAGTTCACCCCTCCACTTT.